This T cell receptor beta chain was observed in a study of T cell responses to AZD1222 COVID-19 vaccine. Overall study findings and caveats: In a largely white British group with more females than males, clonal diversity was possibly underestimated. At baseline, seropositivity was found in only 5 to 7 AZD1222 recipients.

The V and J ends lost 5 bases and 7 bases respectively, with 18 bases between them. The length of the CDR3 is 15 residues. CDR1 is SGHTA and CDR2 is FQGNSA in the germline V gene. This clone was picked up a small number of times. No antigen is known for it. Libraries were prepared by immunoSEQ multiplex PCR; TCRdb keeps only in-frame clonotypes and omits some of them. The repertoire holds about 140,000 clones, with approximately 90% as singletons. The V call is TRBV7-2, the J call TRBJ1-5; the D gene is possibly TRBD1 (5 bases). The sequences come from peripheral blood, collected on day 0 of AZD1222 vaccination. The sequence was obtained from an adult in good health. The DNA of the CDR3 is TGTGCCAGCAGCCGGGCGGGGGGAGAAGGACAGCCCCAGCATTTT. This translates into CASSRAGGEGQPQHF.